The source of this TCR beta chain is a study of blood T cells in healthy people across ages. Study results and limitations: Naive T cell percentage and TCR beta diversity correlated strongly.

As regards this clonotype: Its antigen is unknown.

Isolation yielded PBMCs, at least 6 million per sample, in every case. The authors ran a second PCR of about 7 to 12 cycles using a sample-barcoded 5' primer and a J-beta primer mix. Every cDNA was tagged by a template-switch adaptor with 12 random nucleotides. All samples gave at least 3 million CDR3-containing paired-end reads. In TCRdb, the 5' RACE reads were re-called with MiXCR into one record per CDR3 protein. The sample lists about 680,000 distinct CDR3 sequences, more than 40% occurring once. This CDR3 is 14 amino acids long. Trimming pared 5 bases from V and 7 bases from J, leaving 17 bases between. The germline V gene encodes CDR1 SGHTA and CDR2 FQGNSA.

Material for sequencing was blood. J is TRBJ2-5 and V is TRBV7-2, with D possibly called TRBD1 or TRBD2 (5 bases each). This clonotype was sampled from a woman in her fifties or sixties in good health. Written as DNA, the CDR3 is TGTGCCAGCAGCACGGGACGCACATACGGGACCCAGTACTTC. Translation gives CASSTGRTYGTQYF.